This T cell receptor (beta chain) was captured by sequencing in a study of lymphopenia after photon versus proton radiotherapy. Study-wide findings and caveats: Post-nadir TCR diversity decline inversely tracked overall survival among those who died. After lymphocyte nadir, photon-treated repertoires showed oligoclonal expansion, especially CD8+ Temra. Photon-treated patients lost naive T cells and TCR diversity; proton-treated stayed stable.

With respect to this clone: Its antigen is unidentified.

TCRdb's copy holds only in-frame clones and misses some; the assay was immunoSEQ multiplex PCR. The sample includes some 170,000 clones, 70% to 90% of them seen just once. Per the germline V gene, CDR1 is SGHRS and CDR2 is YFSETQ. This CDR3 is 15 amino acids long. V trimming: 4 bases; J trimming: 1 base; junction bases outside the gene matches: 4. The gene calls are TRBV5-1 and TRBJ2-3, with TRBD2 matching over 9 bases. The sequence came from a man in his fifties with gastric cancer. The sample was peripheral blood, taken from a patient treated with photon-based radiotherapy. The DNA for the CDR3 is TGCGCCAGCAGCCGACAGCGGGAGGGCACAGATACGCAGTATTTT. Translation gives CASSRQREGTDTQYF.